This T cell receptor (beta chain) was identified in a study of shared clonotypes between healthy human individuals. This CDR3 region has 12 residues. The germline V gene encodes CDR1 MNHNY and CDR2 SVGAGI (reference sequence). The ends were cut back, 4 bases at V and 8 bases at J, with 10 bases in the middle. Produced via immunoSEQ multiplex PCR; TCRdb's table is partial and in-frame only. Here the sample spans roughly 1 million clones, approximately 76% being singletons. As regards this clone: Its target is not known.

Broader study findings: What limited the represented genetic and exposure-history diversity was the small number of donors.

Sequenced material: memory CD4+ T cells sorted from blood. Subset of the sample: CD45RA-negative fraction. The sequence derives from a man between 18 and 29 years old in good health. This chain links TRBV6-6 with TRBJ2-3; D is unresolved. CDR3 in amino acids: CASSSAPGTQYF. CDR3 bases: TGTGCCAGCAGTTCGGCACCCGGTACGCAGTATTTT.